Shown below are 23 T cell receptor beta chains from a single sample sequenced in a study of radiotherapy plus CTLA-4 blockade in lung cancer (dated by TCRdb to 2016 to 2018). Receptors were amplified or captured by the immunoSEQ multiplex PCR assay. Held by TCRdb, this immuneACCESS table contains in-frame sequences only and omits some clones. Under half of the omission traces to an unresolved V gene where checked; the cause of the rest is unknown. The sample data list roughly 100,000 clones, and over 75% of these were observed just once. The ten biggest clones cover over 2% of the sample. This sample comprised peripheral blood, obtained from a patient treated with radiotherapy plus ipilimumab. These receptors came from a human donor with non-small cell lung cancer that progressed on radiotherapy plus ipilimumab. Some clones in this sample may be carry-over from other donors' samples.

V and J are TRBV7-2 and TRBJ1-5; 7 bases align to TRBD1. Per the germline V gene, CDR1 is SGHTA and CDR2 is FQGNSA. The V gene end was trimmed by 3 bases and the J gene end by 3 bases; junction bases not matched to a gene: 5. This CDR3 is 15 amino acids long. CDR3 sequence: CASSFSQGHNQPQHF. The DNA of the CDR3 is TGTGCCAGCAGCTTTTCACAGGGGCACAATCAGCCCCAGCATTTT.

This chain joins TRBV5-6 and TRBJ2-5; possibly TRBD1 or TRBD2 for D (5 bases each). CDR3 length: 14 residues. V dropped 0 bases and J dropped 7 bases, with 13 bases sitting between them. The V gene's germline CDR1 is SGHDT and CDR2 YYEEEE. CDR3 in DNA: TGTGCCAGCAGCTTGGAGGTGGGGGTGGTGACCCAGTACTTC. This codes for CASSLEVGVVTQYF. The entire variable domain, with the rest obtained from reference TRBV5-6 and TRBJ2-5, is as follows: DAGVTQSPTHLIKTRGQQVTLRCSPKSGHDTVSWYQQALGQGPQFIFQYYEEEERQRGNFPDRFSGHQFPNYSSELNVNALLLGDSALYLCASSLEVGVVTQYFGPGTRLLVL.

J is TRBJ2-2 and V is TRBV4-3; possible D gene TRBD1, 6 bases. Germline values: CDR1 LGHNA, CDR2 YSLEER. Trimming left V 0 bases short and J 1 base short, with 12 bases between. CDR3 length: 17 residues. The CDR3 DNA reads TGCGCCAGCAGCCAAGAACTGCAGGGGTTGAACACCGGGGAGCTGTTTTTT. As protein: CASSQELQGLNTGELFF.

J is TRBJ2-5 and V is TRBV29-1; D not resolved. This CDR3 has 13 amino acids. The ends were cut back, 1 base at V and 4 bases at J, with 10 bases in the middle. Germline CDR1 SQVTM, CDR2 ANQGSEA. The DNA for the CDR3 is TGCAGCGTTGAAGGACCGGTGCTAGAGACCCAGTACTTC. It yields the protein CSVEGPVLETQYF.

The gene calls are TRBV2 and TRBJ2-7, with D perhaps being TRBD1 or TRBD2 (5 bases each). The CDR3 has 14 residues. Per germline, CDR1 SNHLY and CDR2 FYNNEI. V was clipped by 10 bases and J by 3 bases, with 19 bases between them. In DNA form, the CDR3 reads TGTGCCATCGGGACCGGGTCTCTACTCTACGAGCAGTACTTC. It encodes CAIGTGSLLYEQYF.

The chain couples TRBV5-1 to TRBJ1-1, with D maybe TRBD1 (5 bases). With 2 bases removed from V and 2 bases from J, the gap between germline ends came to 13 bases. The CDR3 is 15 residues long. Germline V gene data show CDR1 as SGHRS and CDR2 as YFSETQ. The CDR3 nucleotides are TGCGCCAGCAGCTTTCAGGGACCCTCTAACACTGAAGCTTTCTTT. Protein: CASSFQGPSNTEAFF.

This sequence joins TRBV7-8 and TRBJ1-4; the D is unclear. The V gene's germline CDR1 is SGHVS and CDR2 FQNEAQ. There are 15 residues in the CDR3. The ends were cut back, 1 base at V and 5 bases at J, with 11 bases in the middle. The CDR3 sequence is CASSLEVGRNEKLFF. The CDR3 DNA is TGTGCCAGCAGCTTAGAAGTGGGGAGAAATGAAAAACTGTTTTTT.

This chain joins TRBV5-4 and TRBJ1-1; D unclear. V dropped 0 bases and J dropped 6 bases, with 9 bases sitting between them. The CDR3 sequence is 13 residues long. Per germline, CDR1 SGHNT and CDR2 YYREEE (reference sequence). In DNA form, the CDR3 reads TGTGCCAGCAGCTTGGAGAGCGGTTCTGAAGCTTTCTTT. Protein sequence: CASSLESGSEAFF. The full variable domain, with the rest looked up from reference TRBV5-4 and TRBJ1-1, is ETGVTQSPTHLIKTRGQQVTLRCSSQSGHNTVSWYQQALGQGPQFIFQYYREEENGRGNFPPRFSGLQFPNYSSELNVNALELDDSALYLCASSLESGSEAFFGQGTRLTVV.

This chain uses TRBV9 with TRBJ2-1; D possibly matches TRBD1 or TRBD2 (5 bases each). The CDR3 length is 16 residues. The V gene lost 4 bases and the J gene lost 6 bases, with 20 bases spanning the gap. Per germline, CDR1 SGDLS and CDR2 YYNGEE. CDR3 amino acids: CASSTPARGDLNEQFF. The DNA for the CDR3 is TGTGCCAGCAGCACCCCGGCGAGGGGCGATCTCAATGAGCAGTTCTTC.

The J gene is TRBJ1-6, the V gene TRBV2; D unclear. Deletions cut 3 bases from V and 9 bases from J, with 12 bases between. The CDR3 length is 14 residues. Germline CDR1 is SNHLY and CDR2 is FYNNEI. CDR3 DNA sequence: TGTGCCAGCAGTGATCCCCTTAGACCTTCACCCCTCCACTTT. It yields the protein CASSDPLRPSPLHF.

The V and J genes are TRBV7-2 and TRBJ2-5; D ambiguous. The V gene's germline CDR1 is SGHTA and CDR2 FQGNSA. V was cut by 0 bases and J by 1 base, with 9 bases left in between. This CDR3 contains 15 residues. Here the CDR3 DNA reads TGTGCCAGCAGCTTAGCGAGGCACAGCCAAGAGACCCAGTACTTC. Amino acids: CASSLARHSQETQYF.

The chain links TRBV30 to TRBJ2-7; tentatively, D is TRBD1 (6 bases). This CDR3 spans 15 amino acids. Germline V gives CDR1 GTSNPN, CDR2 SVGIG (reference sequence). Trimming cost V 2 bases and J 3 bases, with 17 bases left between them. The CDR3 spells CAWSLSGPRGYEQYF. Written as DNA, the CDR3 is TGTGCCTGGAGTTTAAGTGGGCCCAGGGGCTACGAGCAGTACTTC.

This clone is deemed medium-sized. This chain connects TRBV4-2 to TRBJ2-5; 8 nucleotides match TRBD2. Germline V lookup: CDR1 LGHNA, CDR2 YNFKEQ. V trimming: 0 bases; J trimming: 1 base; junction bases outside the gene matches: 1. This CDR3 has 15 amino acids. The CDR3 DNA is TGTGCCAGCAGCCAAGATCGGGGGGGCCAAGAGACCCAGTACTTC. Translation: CASSQDRGGQETQYF.

Written as DNA, the CDR3 is TGTGCCAGCTCACAGCTAGGGAGCTCCTACAATGAGCAGTTCTTC. It yields the protein CASSQLGSSYNEQFF. The V and J genes are TRBV18 and TRBJ2-1; TRBD2 might be the D (5 bases). Germline CDR1 and CDR2: KGHSH and LQKENI. Trimming removed 4 bases at V and 0 bases at J, with 10 bases between. This CDR3 region has 15 residues.

This clone showed up just once. V and J are TRBV7-2 and TRBJ1-3; no clear D gene. This CDR3 has 16 amino acids. Germline CDR1 SGHTA, CDR2 FQGNSA. The V gene lost 5 bases and the J gene lost 0 bases, with 14 bases spanning the gap. CDR3 DNA: TGTGCCAGCAGCCGCGCCCCTGCCCACTCTGGAAACACCATATATTTT. It yields the protein CASSRAPAHSGNTIYF.

As to this clone: Germline is not matched at one junction end, which may reflect a read error. V usage is TRBV10-3 and J usage is TRBJ1-1; 7 nucleotides agree with TRBD1. The length of the CDR3 is 14 residues. Germline assignment: CDR1 ENHRY and CDR2 SYGVKD. The CDR3 DNA follows: TGTGCCATCAGTAGGGACAGTGAGAACGCTGAAGCTTTCTTT. This encodes CAISRDSENAEAFF.

J is TRBJ2-5 and V is TRBV9; 9 bases are a match to TRBD2. Germline V gene sequence: CDR1 SGDLS, CDR2 YYNGEE. The CDR3 runs to 17 residues. V shed 0 bases, J shed 5 bases, and the junction held 11 bases outside the gene matches. The CDR3 loop reads CASSVGASGDPHETQYF. The CDR3 nucleotides are TGTGCCAGCAGCGTAGGAGCTAGCGGGGACCCACACGAGACCCAGTACTTC.

This clone was seen once. The chain employs TRBV4-1 and TRBJ2-1; D may correspond to TRBD1 or TRBD2 (5 bases each). CDR3 length: 14 residues. Trimming took off 7 bases at V and 4 bases at J, with 14 bases between the two ends. Germline V gives CDR1 MGHRA, CDR2 YSYEKL. This CDR3 is CASTPPGTYNEQFF. The CDR3 DNA is TGCGCCAGCACCCCCCCGGGGACGTACAATGAGCAGTTCTTC.

V and J are TRBV6-5 and TRBJ1-4; weak D call: TRBD1 (6 bases). The germline V gene encodes CDR1 MNHEY and CDR2 SVGAGI. The V and J ends lost 6 bases and 6 bases respectively, with 14 bases between them. The CDR3 spans 14 residues. This CDR3 is CASRVGPGDEKLFF. The DNA for the CDR3 is TGTGCCAGCAGGGTGGGGCCAGGGGATGAAAAACTGTTTTTT.

The chain uses TRBV7-8 and TRBJ2-7, with no clear D. CDR1 is SGHVS, CDR2 FQNEAQ, per germline. CDR3 length equals 14 residues. Between the trimmed V and J ends, which lost 5 bases and 2 bases, there was a span of 13 bases. The CDR3 DNA reads TGTGCCAGCAGCCAATCTCAGGTGGCCTACGAGCAGTACTTC. This translates into CASSQSQVAYEQYF.

V is TRBV7-2 and J is TRBJ2-1, with 9 bases aligning to TRBD2. The V and J ends lost 2 bases and 5 bases, in that order; junction bases with no gene match: 7. This CDR3 region has 16 residues. Germline V CDR1 and CDR2: SGHTA, FQGNSA. The CDR3 protein is CASSLFGGGAHNEQFF. CDR3 coding DNA: TGTGCCAGCAGCTTATTTGGCGGGGGGGCTCACAATGAGCAGTTCTTC. Supplemented by reference TRBV7-2 and TRBJ2-1, the full variable domain reads GAGVSQSPSNKVTEKGKDVELRCDPISGHTALYWYRQSLGQGLEFLIYFQGNSAPDKSGLPSDRFSAERTGGSVSTLTIQRTQQEDSAVYLCASSLFGGGAHNEQFFGPGTRLTVL.

The V call is TRBV1, the J call TRBJ2-1. TRBV1 has pseudogene status. The CDR3 has 15 residues. The CDR3 DNA reads TGCACCAGCAGCCAAGACGGGCCCCAGCTCAATGAGCAGTTCTTC. This encodes CTSSQDGPQLNEQFF.

This chain uses TRBV18 with TRBJ1-1; D uncertain. Trimming took off 4 bases at V and 1 base at J, with 16 bases between the two ends. The CDR3 sequence is 16 residues long. CDR1 and CDR2 from the germline V gene are KGHSH and LQKENI. This CDR3 is CASSRVGLFSNTEAFF. The DNA of the CDR3 is TGTGCCAGCTCACGGGTCGGTCTTTTCTCGAACACTGAAGCTTTCTTT.